Following are 25 T cell receptor beta chains from one sample sequenced in a study of cytomegalovirus exposure and HLA in healthy donors. The study ran its PCR with 60 Vbeta and 13 Jbeta primers. Sequencing used immunoSEQ multiplex PCR; TCRdb keeps in-frame clones, though not all of them. Found here are about 200,000 clones, around 73% of them singletons; the top ten hold about 2.8%. The sample consisted of PBMCs. The receptors derive from a young woman in good health and CMV-seronegative.

The J gene is TRBJ1-1, the V gene TRBV7-8, with 11 positions matching TRBD1. Per the germline V gene, CDR1 is SGHVS and CDR2 is FQNEAQ. V trimming: 0 bases; J trimming: 1 base; junction bases outside the gene matches: 13. The CDR3 runs 20 residues. CDR3 nucleotide sequence: TGTGCCAGCAGCTTAGCGCATAGGTGGACAGGGGGCTTAGGGAACACTGAAGCTTTCTTT. This translates into CASSLAHRWTGGLGNTEAFF.

V and J are TRBV19 and TRBJ2-7; D not certain. The CDR3 extends over 16 amino acids. V was cut by 4 bases and J by 3 bases, with 19 bases left in between. Germline values: CDR1 LNHDA, CDR2 SQIVND (reference sequence). The CDR3 DNA reads TGTGCCAGTAGTACGTCACACACAAGCGTGAGCTACGAGCAGTACTTC. As protein: CASSTSHTSVSYEQYF. The whole variable domain, filled in from reference TRBV19 and TRBJ2-7, reads DGGITQSPKYLFRKEGQNVTLSCEQNLNHDAMYWYRQDPGQGLRLIYYSQIVNDFQKGDIAEGYSVSREKKESFPLTVTSAQKNPTAFYLCASSTSHTSVSYEQYFGPGTRLTVT.

As to this clone: One junction end does not reproduce the germline sequence, and a read error may be involved. This chain connects TRBV7-9 to TRBJ2-7, with 7 bases aligning to TRBD1. The CDR3 totals 12 residues. Germline-derived CDR1 and CDR2 are SEHNR and FQNEAQ (reference sequence). The CDR3 region has the DNA TGTTCCAGCTCCGGACAGGCCTACGAGCAGTACTTC. It yields the protein CSSSGQAYEQYF.

This clone occurred once. V usage is TRBV9 and J usage is TRBJ1-1; weak D call: TRBD1 (5 bases). The CDR3 totals 16 residues. The germline V and J ends were trimmed by 1 base and 7 bases, with 20 bases remaining between them. Germline V gene data show CDR1 as SGDLS and CDR2 as YYNGEE. The CDR3 DNA sequence: TGTGCCAGCAGCGTAATCATTGTAGCGGGGGAGGGTGAAGCTTTCTTT. Amino acid sequence: CASSVIIVAGEGEAFF.

This clone was found a few times. V is TRBV5-1 and J is TRBJ2-7, with 9 nucleotides matching TRBD1. Germline V gene data show CDR1 as SGHRS and CDR2 as YFSETQ. With 6 bases clipped from V and 3 bases from J, the junction kept 7 bases outside the gene matches. The CDR3 is 14 residues long. DNA for the CDR3: TGCGCCAGCAAAGAACAGGGGGCGGTCTACGAGCAGTACTTC. Translated: CASKEQGAVYEQYF.

The chain recombines TRBV6-6 with TRBJ1-3; D is unresolved. CDR3 size: 12 residues. Trimming stripped 6 bases from V and 0 bases from J, with 3 bases between. From germline, CDR1 is MNHNY and CDR2 SVGAGI (reference sequence). CDR3 DNA: TGTGCCAGCAGCTTCTCTGGAAACACCATATATTTT. Its translation: CASSFSGNTIYF.

The gene calls are TRBV11-2 and TRBJ2-7; no reliable D call. CDR3 length equals 11 residues. V lost 1 base to trimming and J lost 9 bases, with 7 bases between them. The germline V gene encodes CDR1 SGHAT and CDR2 FQNNGV. For the CDR3, the DNA is TGTGCCAGCAGCTTAGGGTTAGCGCAGTACTTC. Translating gives CASSLGLAQYF.

The rearrangement uses TRBV30 and TRBJ2-7; possibly TRBD1 for D (6 bases). V lost 2 bases and J 5 bases, leaving 19 bases between the germline ends. The CDR3 contains 15 residues. Looked up from germline, CDR1 is GTSNPN and CDR2 is SVGIG (reference sequence). CDR3 loop: CAWSKAQFRGHEQYF. As DNA, the CDR3 is TGTGCCTGGAGTAAAGCACAGTTCAGGGGCCACGAGCAGTACTTC.

This clone has a handful of counts. The chain couples TRBV4-2 to TRBJ1-2, with 7 bases identical to TRBD1. The germline V gene has CDR1 LGHNA and CDR2 YNFKEQ. Trimming removed 1 base from V and 8 bases from J; junction bases left unmatched: 7. The CDR3 runs 14 residues. CDR3: CASSQGWDRPGYTF. For the CDR3, the DNA is TGTGCCAGCAGCCAAGGTTGGGACAGACCCGGCTACACCTTC.

This clone was observed a handful of times. Written as DNA, the CDR3 is TGTGCCAGCAGTGAATGGGGCACCTATAACTATGGCTACACCTTC. Amino acids: CASSEWGTYNYGYTF. The chain combines TRBV6-1 with TRBJ1-2; possible D gene TRBD1, 5 bases. Germline assignment: CDR1 MNHNS and CDR2 SASEGT. Trimming took off 2 bases at V and 1 base at J, with 11 bases between the two ends. This CDR3 is built from 15 residues.

V is TRBV29-1 and J is TRBJ1-1; D not resolved. The CDR3 has 16 amino acids. V lost 5 bases to trimming and J lost 5 bases, with 24 bases between them. The germline CDR1 and CDR2 sequences are SQVTM and ANQGSEA. DNA of the CDR3: TGCAGCGTTTTCCCCCTGGGGTCGGGGTGGAAGACTGAAGCTTTCTTT. Its protein is CSVFPLGSGWKTEAFF.

The J gene is TRBJ2-5, the V gene TRBV5-1; the match to TRBD2 covers 8 bases. The V gene end was trimmed by 0 bases and the J gene end by 5 bases; junction bases not matched to a gene: 6. Germline V lookup: CDR1 SGHRS, CDR2 YFSETQ. The CDR3 has 15 residues. The CDR3 region is CASSLGTSRGETQYF. The CDR3 bases are TGCGCCAGCAGCTTGGGGACTAGCCGAGGGGAGACCCAGTACTTC.

This chain connects TRBV6-5 to TRBJ2-3; 9 positions agree with TRBD2. CDR3 length: 16 amino acids. Germline CDR1 and CDR2: MNHEY and SVGAGI. J lost 4 bases, V lost 1 base, and 6 bases had no gene match. The CDR3 DNA reads TGTGCCAGCAGTTACTGGCTAGCGGGAAGGGCAGATACGCAGTATTTT. It yields the protein CASSYWLAGRADTQYF.

This clone was picked up a small number of times. The V gene is TRBV5-4, the J gene TRBJ1-4; 7 bases are shared with TRBD1. J gave up 3 bases and V 5 bases, and 7 bases lay outside the gene matches. Germline lookup yields CDR1 SGHNT and CDR2 YYREEE (reference sequence). The CDR3 runs to 15 residues. The CDR3 DNA sequence: TGTGCCAGCAGTAGAGGACAGGTGCCTAATGAAAAACTGTTTTTT. Translation gives CASSRGQVPNEKLFF.

This clone showed up just a few times. The rearrangement joins TRBV30 to TRBJ1-2; D remains ambiguous. Trimming cost V 0 bases and J 6 bases, with 20 bases left between them. This CDR3 is 16 amino acids long. Looked up from germline, CDR1 is GTSNPN and CDR2 is SVGIG (reference sequence). The CDR3 loop is CAWSVVKRGGSNGYTF. The CDR3 DNA reads as TGTGCCTGGAGTGTAGTAAAAAGAGGAGGGTCGAATGGCTACACCTTC.

This clone was detected only once. CDR3 in DNA: TGTGCCAGCAGTTACTCGACTAGCGGGTACGAGCAGTACTTC. It yields the protein CASSYSTSGYEQYF. This chain links TRBV6-5 with TRBJ2-7; 10 nucleotides match TRBD2. Germline values: CDR1 MNHEY, CDR2 SVGAGI. This CDR3 region has 14 residues. The J segment lost 4 bases and the V segment lost 0 bases, leaving 0 bases of the junction unmatched.

The chain links TRBV9 to TRBJ2-6; possibly TRBD1 for D (6 bases). Germline CDR1 reads SGDLS; CDR2 reads YYNGEE. Trimming took 4 bases from V and 0 from J, leaving 20 bases between them. The CDR3 loop spans 19 amino acids. The CDR3: CASSSQRGTPRSGANVLTF. CDR3 nucleotides: TGTGCCAGCAGCTCCCAAAGGGGGACACCTCGCTCTGGGGCCAACGTCCTGACTTTC.

This rearrangement joins TRBV10-3 to TRBJ2-5; 7 positions match TRBD1. Germline V gene sequence: CDR1 ENHRY, CDR2 SYGVKD. After removal of 6 bases from V and 3 bases from J, the junction contained 7 bases not matched to a gene. The CDR3 runs 14 residues. CDR3 nucleotide sequence: TGTGCCATCAGAACTGGGACAGCGGAAGAGACCCAGTACTTC. Translating it yields CAIRTGTAEETQYF.

The chain combines TRBV5-1 with TRBJ1-4; D is perhaps TRBD1 (6 bases). Trimming removed 5 bases from V and 7 bases from J, with 15 bases in between. CDR1 and CDR2 from the germline V gene are SGHRS and YFSETQ. The CDR3 has 14 residues. The CDR3 here is CASSSTGRGEKLFF. In DNA, the CDR3 is TGCGCCAGCAGTTCCACAGGGAGAGGTGAAAAACTGTTTTTT.

This clone was recorded once. This rearrangement joins TRBV9 to TRBJ2-1; D might be TRBD2 (6 bases). Between the trimmed V and J ends, which lost 2 bases and 0 bases, there was a span of 12 bases. Germline CDR1 reads SGDLS; CDR2 reads YYNGEE. The CDR3 sequence is 16 residues long. The chain's CDR3 is CASSVGGASSYNEQFF. As DNA, the CDR3 is TGTGCCAGCAGCGTGGGCGGGGCAAGCTCCTACAATGAGCAGTTCTTC.

The chain combines TRBV27 with TRBJ2-2; D gene unclear. The germline V gene has CDR1 MNHEY and CDR2 SMNVEV (reference sequence). This CDR3 region has 12 residues. The V gene lost 2 bases and the J gene lost 5 bases, with 3 bases spanning the gap. The CDR3 DNA is TGTGCCAGCAGTTTAACAACCGGGGAGCTGTTTTTT. It specifies CASSLTTGELFF.

The chain recombines TRBV5-6 with TRBJ1-1, with D uncertain. This CDR3 has 13 amino acids. Trimming took 0 bases from V and 1 from J, leaving 4 bases between them. Germline CDR1 reads SGHDT; CDR2 reads YYEEEE. CDR3 loop: CASSLAGNTEAFF. The CDR3 nucleotides are TGTGCCAGCAGCTTGGCGGGGAACACTGAAGCTTTCTTT.

The chain links TRBV5-6 to TRBJ2-6, with TRBD2 as a possible D gene (6 bases). CDR1 and CDR2 from the germline V gene are SGHDT and YYEEEE. Trimming left V 3 bases short and J 3 bases short, with 19 bases between. The CDR3 is made up of 18 amino acids. This chain's CDR3 is CASSWGLDSPYGANVLTF. CDR3 DNA sequence: TGTGCCAGCAGCTGGGGACTTGACAGCCCCTATGGGGCCAACGTCCTGACTTTC.

The chain has TRBV7-8 and TRBJ1-1; 7 bases match TRBD1. V trimming: 5 bases; J trimming: 4 bases; junction bases outside the gene matches: 7. This CDR3 has 14 residues. From germline, CDR1 is SGHVS and CDR2 FQNEAQ. The CDR3 loop is CASSLRQGGTEAFF. The DNA for the CDR3 is TGTGCCAGCAGCCTCAGACAGGGCGGCACTGAAGCTTTCTTT.

The rearrangement links TRBV19 to TRBJ1-1; D perhaps matches TRBD1 (5 bases). Germline V lookup: CDR1 LNHDA, CDR2 SQIVND (reference sequence). The V and J ends lost 6 bases and 0 bases respectively, with 20 bases between them. CDR3 size: 17 residues. The CDR3 loop is CASSRPPRQGLNTEAFF. As DNA, the CDR3 is TGTGCCAGTAGCCGACCACCCCGGCAGGGATTGAACACTGAAGCTTTCTTT.